This T cell receptor beta chain was retrieved from a study of OX40 agonist ivuxolimab in advanced cancers. The germline V gene encodes CDR1 SGHRS and CDR2 YFSETQ. Between the trimmed V and J ends, which lost 4 bases and 5 bases, there was a span of 9 bases. The CDR3 runs to 13 residues. Profiling relied on immunoSEQ multiplex PCR, and the TCRdb table lists in-frame clones only, not all of them. This table holds 40,000 or so clones, around four fifths found once. The sequence was obtained from an adult with an advanced solid tumor such as melanoma, head and neck, liver or kidney cancer. This chain links TRBV5-1 with TRBJ2-2; D gene uncertain. The sample was CD4+ or CD8+ T cells sorted from blood, taken in a trial of the OX40 agonist ivuxolimab. This CDR3 reads CASSPRSTGELFF. The CDR3 region has the DNA TGCGCCAGCAGCCCCAGGTCGACCGGGGAGCTGTTTTTT.